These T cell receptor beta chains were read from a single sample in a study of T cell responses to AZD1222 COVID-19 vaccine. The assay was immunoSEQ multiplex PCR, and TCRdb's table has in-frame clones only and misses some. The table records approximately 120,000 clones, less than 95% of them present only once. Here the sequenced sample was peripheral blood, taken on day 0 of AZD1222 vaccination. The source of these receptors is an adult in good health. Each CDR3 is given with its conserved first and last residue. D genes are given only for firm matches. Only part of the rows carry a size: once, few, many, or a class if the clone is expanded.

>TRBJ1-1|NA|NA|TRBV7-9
TGTGCCAGCAGCTTAGCGCAGTCCACTGAAGCTTTCTTT
CASSLAQSTEAFF
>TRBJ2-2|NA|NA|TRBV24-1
TGTGCCACCAGCTCTAGAAGCGGGTTGGGCACCGGGGAGCTGTTTTTT
CATSSRSGLGTGELFF
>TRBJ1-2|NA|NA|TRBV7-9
TGTGCCAGCAGCTTACCCCTCTATGGCTACACCTTC
CASSLPLYGYTF
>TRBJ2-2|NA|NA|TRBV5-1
TGCGCCAGCAGCTTGGCGTACACCGGGGAGCTGTTTTTT
CASSLAYTGELFF
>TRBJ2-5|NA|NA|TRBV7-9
TGTGCCAGCAGCCAGGAGCAAGGGACCCAGTACTTC
CASSQEQGTQYF
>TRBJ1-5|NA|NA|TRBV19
TGTGCCAGTAGTATAGATCAGGCAGGGGCCCAAAATCAGCCCCAGCATTTT
CASSIDQAGAQNQPQHF
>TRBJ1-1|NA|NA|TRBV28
TGTGCCAGCAGTTTACCGGGACACGAAGCTTTCTTT
CASSLPGHEAFF
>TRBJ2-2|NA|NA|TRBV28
TGTGCCAGCAGCCACGACAGCACCACCGGGGAGCTGTTTTTT
CASSHDSTTGELFF
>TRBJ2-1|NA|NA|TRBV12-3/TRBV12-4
TGTGCCAGCAGTTCACTGAGGGGGGGTGAGCAGTTCTTC
CASSSLRGGEQFF
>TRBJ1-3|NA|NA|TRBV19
TGTGCCAGTAGTACAATTGGATCCGCGAGGGGAAACACCATATATTTT
CASSTIGSARGNTIYF
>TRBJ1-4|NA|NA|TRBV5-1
TGCGCCAGCAGCCCGGGACAACGTGCAACTAATGAAAAACTGTTTTTT
CASSPGQRATNEKLFF
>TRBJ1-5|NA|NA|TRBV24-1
TGTGCCACCAGCCCCCGGGAGAGCAATCAGCCCCAGCATTTT
CATSPRESNQPQHF
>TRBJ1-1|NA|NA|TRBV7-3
TGTGCCAGCAGCGCCGACCCTCAGGGAGGCACTGAAGCTTTCTTT
CASSADPQGGTEAFF
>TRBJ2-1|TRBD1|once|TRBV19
TGTGCCAGCCGGGACAGGGCCCCCAATGAGCAGTTCTTC
CASRDRAPNEQFF
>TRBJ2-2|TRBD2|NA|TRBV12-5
TGTGCTAGTCGGGCTAGCGGGACGGGCGGGGAGCTGTTTTTT
CASRASGTGGELFF
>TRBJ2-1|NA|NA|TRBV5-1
TGCGCCAGCAGTCGGGACTCCCCGGAGGTGTTCTTC
CASSRDSPEVFF
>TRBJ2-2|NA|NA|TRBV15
TGTGCCACCAGCGGTAGGGGGACTTTCGTCGGGGAGCTGTTTTTT
CATSGRGTFVGELFF
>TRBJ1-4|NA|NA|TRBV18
TGTGCCAGCTCACCGACAGCAACTAATGAAAAACTGTTTTTT
CASSPTATNEKLFF
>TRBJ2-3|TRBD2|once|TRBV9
TGTGCCAGCAGCGTAGTTAGCGGGAGGGCCGGAACAGATACGCAGTATTTT
CASSVVSGRAGTDTQYF
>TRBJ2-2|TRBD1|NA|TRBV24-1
TGTGCCACCAGTGAAACCGGGACAGGGAACACCGGGGAGCTGTTTTTT
CATSETGTGNTGELFF
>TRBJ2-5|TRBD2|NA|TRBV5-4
TGTGCCAGCAGCTGGAGGCTCCTAGCGGGAGGGGGACAAGAGACCCAGTACTTC
CASSWRLLAGGGQETQYF
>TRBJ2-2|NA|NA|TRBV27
TGTGCCAGCAGCACCCCGAACACCGGGGAGCTGTTTTTT
CASSTPNTGELFF
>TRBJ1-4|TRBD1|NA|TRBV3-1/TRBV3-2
TGTGCCAGCAGCCTCACAGGGGCGGCTAATGAAAAACTGTTTTTT
CASSLTGAANEKLFF
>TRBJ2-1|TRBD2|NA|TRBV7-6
TGTGCCAGCAGCTTAGCCCCGGCAGCGGGGGTTGTGGATGAGCAGTTCTTC
CASSLAPAAGVVDEQFF
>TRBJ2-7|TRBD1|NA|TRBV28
TGTGCCACGCATCCGGGACAGGGCTCTACCGAGCAGTACTTC
CATHPGQGSTEQYF
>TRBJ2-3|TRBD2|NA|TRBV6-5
TGTGCCAGCACCGCCCCAGCGGGAGTGACAGATACGCAGTATTTT
CASTAPAGVTDTQYF
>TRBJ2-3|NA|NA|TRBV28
TGTGCCAGCAGTATAACCTCACCGGGCCCAGATACGCAGTATTTT
CASSITSPGPDTQYF
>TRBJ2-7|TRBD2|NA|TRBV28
TGTGCCACGAAGCAGGCTCTAGCGGGAGCGAGCTCCTACGAGCAGTACTTC
CATKQALAGASSYEQYF
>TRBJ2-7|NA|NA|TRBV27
TGTGCCAGCAGTTTGCCGGGAGCTGGCGAGCAGTACTTC
CASSLPGAGEQYF
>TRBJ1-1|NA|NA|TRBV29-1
TGCAGCGTGGAATTGAGGGGGGTGAACACTGAAGCTTTCTTT
CSVELRGVNTEAFF
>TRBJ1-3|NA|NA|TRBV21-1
TGTGCCAGCAGCCCAACAGGGATCTCTGGAAACACCATATATTTT
CASSPTGISGNTIYF
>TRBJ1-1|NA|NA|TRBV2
TGTGCCAGCAGGGACCCGAACACTGAAGCTTTCTTT
CASRDPNTEAFF
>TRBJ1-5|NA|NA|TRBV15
TGTGCCACCAGCAGAGAGGGGGTCAGGCAGCCCCAGCATTTT
CATSREGVRQPQHF
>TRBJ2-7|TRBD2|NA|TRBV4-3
TGCGCCAGCAGCCCCCGGGTAGCGGGAGGGCCCTCGGGGGAGCAGTACTTC
CASSPRVAGGPSGEQYF
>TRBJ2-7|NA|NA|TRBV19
TGTGCCAGTAGTTCCTCCTACGAGCAGTACTTC
CASSSSYEQYF
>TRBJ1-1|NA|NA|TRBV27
TGTGCCAGCAGATCACCTAACACTGAAGCTTTCTTT
CASRSPNTEAFF
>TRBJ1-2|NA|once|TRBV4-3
TGCGCCAGCAGCCAGGGACGGGGGGCTAACTATGGCTACACCTTC
CASSQGRGANYGYTF
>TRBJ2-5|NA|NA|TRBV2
TGTGCCAGCAGGAACTCCTGGGGCCAAGAGACCCAGTACTTC
CASRNSWGQETQYF
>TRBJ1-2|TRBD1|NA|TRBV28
TGTGCCAGCAGTTTCAATAGACAGGGGAACTATGGCTACACCTTC
CASSFNRQGNYGYTF
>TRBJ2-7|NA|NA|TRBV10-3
TGTGCCATCAGTGGGGCAGGGGACGAGCAGTACTTC
CAISGAGDEQYF
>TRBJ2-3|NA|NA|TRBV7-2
TGTGCCAGCAGCTTAGTACCCCCGACATTCTCTAGCACAGATACGCAGTATTTT
CASSLVPPTFSSTDTQYF
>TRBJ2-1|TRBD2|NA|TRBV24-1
TGTGCCACCAGTGGAGGGAGGGGCTACAATGAGCAGTTCTTC
CATSGGRGYNEQFF
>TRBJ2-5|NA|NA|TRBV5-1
TGCGCCAGCGCTCTCGTCCCGGGACGAATGATGGAGACCCAGTACTTC
CASALVPGRMMETQYF
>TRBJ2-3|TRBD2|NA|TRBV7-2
TGTGCCAGCAGCCCGCAGGGACTAGCGGGAGCTGATACGCAGTATTTT
CASSPQGLAGADTQYF
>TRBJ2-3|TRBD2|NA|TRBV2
TGTGCCAGCAGTGTGAGGAGGGCTAGCGGGCCAGATACGCAGTATTTT
CASSVRRASGPDTQYF
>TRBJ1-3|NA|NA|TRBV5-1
TGCGCCAGCAGCTTGGGACGAGATGGAAACACCATATATTTT
CASSLGRDGNTIYF
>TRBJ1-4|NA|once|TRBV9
TGTGCCAGCAGCGTAGGTGAGGGCCCGATTGGGAAACTGTTTTTT
CASSVGEGPIGKLFF
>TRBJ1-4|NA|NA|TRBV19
TGTGCCAGTAGTATCGGGCAGGCCCCGGAAAAACTGTTTTTT
CASSIGQAPEKLFF